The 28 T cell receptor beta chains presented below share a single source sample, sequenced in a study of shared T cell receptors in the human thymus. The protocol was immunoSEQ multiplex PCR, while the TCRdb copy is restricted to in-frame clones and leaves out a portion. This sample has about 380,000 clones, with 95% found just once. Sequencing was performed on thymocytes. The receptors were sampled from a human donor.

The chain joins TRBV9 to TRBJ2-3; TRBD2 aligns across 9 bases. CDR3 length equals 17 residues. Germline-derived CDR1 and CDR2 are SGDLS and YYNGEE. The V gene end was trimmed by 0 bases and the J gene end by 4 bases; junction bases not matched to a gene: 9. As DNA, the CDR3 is TGTGCCAGCAGCGTAGGGGAGGGGACTAGCTGCCCAGATACGCAGTATTTT. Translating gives CASSVGEGTSCPDTQYF.

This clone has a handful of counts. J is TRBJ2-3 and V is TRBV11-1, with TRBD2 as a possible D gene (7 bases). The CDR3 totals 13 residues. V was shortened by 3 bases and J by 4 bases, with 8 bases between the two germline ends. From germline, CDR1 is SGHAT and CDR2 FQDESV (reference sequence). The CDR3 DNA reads TGTGCCAGCAGCTTCGGGGGGCCAGATACGCAGTATTTT. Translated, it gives CASSFGGPDTQYF. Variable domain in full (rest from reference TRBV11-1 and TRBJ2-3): EAEVAQSPRYKITEKSQAVAFWCDPISGHATLYWYRQILGQGPELLVQFQDESVVDDSQLPKDRFSAERLKGVDSTLKIQPAELGDSAMYLCASSFGGPDTQYFGPGTRLTVL.

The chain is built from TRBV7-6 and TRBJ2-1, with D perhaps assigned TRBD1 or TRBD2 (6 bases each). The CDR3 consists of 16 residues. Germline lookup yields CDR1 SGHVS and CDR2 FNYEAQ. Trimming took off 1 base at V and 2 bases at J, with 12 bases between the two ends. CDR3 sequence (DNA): TGTGCCAGCAGCTTAGAGGGGGGCTACACCTACAATGAGCAGTTCTTC. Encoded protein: CASSLEGGYTYNEQFF.

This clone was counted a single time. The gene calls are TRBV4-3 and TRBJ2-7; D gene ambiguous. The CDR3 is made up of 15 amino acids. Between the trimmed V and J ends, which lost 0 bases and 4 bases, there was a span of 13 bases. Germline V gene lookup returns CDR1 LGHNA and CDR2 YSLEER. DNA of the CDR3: TGCGCCAGCAGCCAAGATGTAAGAGCCCGGTACGAGCAGTACTTC. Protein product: CASSQDVRARYEQYF.

This chain's CDR3 is CATSRGGGTEAFF. CDR3 sequence (DNA): TGTGCCACCAGCCGGGGAGGTGGGACTGAAGCTTTCTTT. V gene TRBV15 combines with J gene TRBJ1-1; no clear D gene. The CDR3 spans 13 residues. Germline loops: CDR1 LNHNV, CDR2 YYDKDF (reference sequence). The germline V and J ends were trimmed by 5 bases and 5 bases, with 12 bases remaining between them.

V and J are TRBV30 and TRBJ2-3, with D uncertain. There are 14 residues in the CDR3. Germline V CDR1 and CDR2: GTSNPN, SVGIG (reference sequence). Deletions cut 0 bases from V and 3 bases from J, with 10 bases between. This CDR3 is CAWSVMVATDTQYF. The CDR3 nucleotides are TGTGCCTGGAGTGTAATGGTGGCTACAGATACGCAGTATTTT.

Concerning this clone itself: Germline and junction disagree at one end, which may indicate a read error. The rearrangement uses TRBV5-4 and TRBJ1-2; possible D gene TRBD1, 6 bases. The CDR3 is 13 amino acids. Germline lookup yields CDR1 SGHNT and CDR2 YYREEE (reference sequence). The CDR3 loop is CASSSDSHGGHTF. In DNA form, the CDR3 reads TGTGCCAGCAGCTCGGACAGCCATGGTGGCCACACCTTC.

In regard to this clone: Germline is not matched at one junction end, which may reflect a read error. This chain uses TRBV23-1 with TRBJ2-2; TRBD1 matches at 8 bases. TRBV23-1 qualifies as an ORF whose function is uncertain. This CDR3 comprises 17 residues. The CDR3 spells CASSQPSQGACTGELFF. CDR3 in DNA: TGCGCCAGCAGTCAACCGAGTCAGGGGGCTTGCACCGGGGAGCTATTTTTT.

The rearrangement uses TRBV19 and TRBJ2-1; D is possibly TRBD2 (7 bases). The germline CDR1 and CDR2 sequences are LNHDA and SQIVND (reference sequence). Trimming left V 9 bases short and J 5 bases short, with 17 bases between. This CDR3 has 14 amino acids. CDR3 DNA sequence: TGTGCCAGCACAACCCCGGGGGGCCACAATGAGCAGTTCTTC. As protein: CASTTPGGHNEQFF.

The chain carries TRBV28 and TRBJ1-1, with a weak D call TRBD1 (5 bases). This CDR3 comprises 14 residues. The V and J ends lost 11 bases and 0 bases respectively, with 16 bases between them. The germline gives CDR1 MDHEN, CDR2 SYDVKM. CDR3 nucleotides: TGTGCCTCGGGGCCGCAGCAAGTGAACACTGAAGCTTTCTTT. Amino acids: CASGPQQVNTEAFF.

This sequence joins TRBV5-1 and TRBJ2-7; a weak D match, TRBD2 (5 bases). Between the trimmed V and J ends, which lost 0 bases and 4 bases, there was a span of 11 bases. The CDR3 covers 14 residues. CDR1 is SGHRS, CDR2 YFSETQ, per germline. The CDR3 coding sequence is TGCGCCAGCAGCTTGGGATTAAGGGAGTACGAGCAGTACTTC. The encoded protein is CASSLGLREYEQYF.

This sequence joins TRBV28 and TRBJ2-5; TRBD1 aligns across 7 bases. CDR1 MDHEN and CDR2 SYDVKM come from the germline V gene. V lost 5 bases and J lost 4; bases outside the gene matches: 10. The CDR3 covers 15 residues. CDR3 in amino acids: CASSGSGTERETQYF. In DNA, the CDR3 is TGTGCCAGCAGTGGATCCGGGACAGAGAGAGAGACCCAGTACTTC.

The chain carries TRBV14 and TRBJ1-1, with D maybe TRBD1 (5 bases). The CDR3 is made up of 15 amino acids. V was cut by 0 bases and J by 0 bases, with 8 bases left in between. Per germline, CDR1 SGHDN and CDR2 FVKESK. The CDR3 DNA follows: TGTGCCAGCAGCCAAGAGAGGGGCCTGAACACTGAAGCTTTCTTT. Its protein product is CASSQERGLNTEAFF.

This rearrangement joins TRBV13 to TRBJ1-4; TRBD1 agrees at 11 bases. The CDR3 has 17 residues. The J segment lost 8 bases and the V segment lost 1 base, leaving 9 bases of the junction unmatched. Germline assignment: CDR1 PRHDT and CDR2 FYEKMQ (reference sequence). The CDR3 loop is CASSLANPDRGREKLFF. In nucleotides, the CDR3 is TGTGCCAGCAGCTTAGCCAATCCGGACAGGGGGCGGGAAAAACTGTTTTTT.

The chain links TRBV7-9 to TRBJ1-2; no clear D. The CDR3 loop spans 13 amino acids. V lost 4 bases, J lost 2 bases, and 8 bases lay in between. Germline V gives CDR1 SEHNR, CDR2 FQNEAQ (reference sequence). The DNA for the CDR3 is TGTGCCAGCAGCTCAACAGTGAACTATGGCTACACCTTC. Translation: CASSSTVNYGYTF.

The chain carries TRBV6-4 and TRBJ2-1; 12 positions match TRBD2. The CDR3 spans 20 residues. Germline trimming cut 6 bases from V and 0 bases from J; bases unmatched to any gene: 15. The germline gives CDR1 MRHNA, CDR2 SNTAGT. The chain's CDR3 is CASRPPTSGRSPLSYNEQFF. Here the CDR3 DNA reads TGTGCCAGCAGGCCCCCGACTAGCGGGAGATCCCCTCTCTCCTACAATGAGCAGTTCTTC.

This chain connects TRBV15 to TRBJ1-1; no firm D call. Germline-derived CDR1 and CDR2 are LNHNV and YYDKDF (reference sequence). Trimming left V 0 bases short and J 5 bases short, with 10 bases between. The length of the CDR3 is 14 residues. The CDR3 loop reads CATSRDGVWTEAFF. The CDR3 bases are TGTGCCACCAGCAGAGACGGGGTCTGGACTGAAGCTTTCTTT.

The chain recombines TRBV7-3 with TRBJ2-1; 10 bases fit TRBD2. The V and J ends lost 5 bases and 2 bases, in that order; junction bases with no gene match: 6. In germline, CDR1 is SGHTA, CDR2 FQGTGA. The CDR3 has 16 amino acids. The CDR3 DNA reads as TGTGCCAGCAGCGTTAGCGGGAGGTTTACCTACAATGAGCAGTTCTTC. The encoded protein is CASSVSGRFTYNEQFF. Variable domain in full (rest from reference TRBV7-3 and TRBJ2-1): GAGVSQTPSNKVTEKGKYVELRCDPISGHTALYWYRQSLGQGPEFLIYFQGTGAADDSGLPNDRFFAVRPEGSVSTLKIQRTERGDSAVYLCASSVSGRFTYNEQFFGPGTRLTVL.

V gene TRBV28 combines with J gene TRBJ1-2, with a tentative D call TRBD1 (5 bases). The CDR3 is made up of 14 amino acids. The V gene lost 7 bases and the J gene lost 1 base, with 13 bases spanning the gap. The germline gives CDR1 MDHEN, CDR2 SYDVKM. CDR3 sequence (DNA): TGTGCCAGCAACCAGGGACGGAGTAACTATGGCTACACCTTC. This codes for CASNQGRSNYGYTF.

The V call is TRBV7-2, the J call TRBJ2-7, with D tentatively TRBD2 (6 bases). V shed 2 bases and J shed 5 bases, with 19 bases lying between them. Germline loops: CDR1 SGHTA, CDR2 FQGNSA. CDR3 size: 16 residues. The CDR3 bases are TGTGCCAGCAGCTTAAAATCCCCGGACTACTCTCACGAGCAGTACTTC. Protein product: CASSLKSPDYSHEQYF.

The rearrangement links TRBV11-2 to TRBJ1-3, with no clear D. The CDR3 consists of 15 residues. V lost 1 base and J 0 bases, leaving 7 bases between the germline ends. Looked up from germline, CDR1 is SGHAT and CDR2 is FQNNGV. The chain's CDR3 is CASSLGRGSGNTIYF. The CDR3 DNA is TGTGCCAGCAGCTTAGGACGGGGCTCTGGAAACACCATATATTTT. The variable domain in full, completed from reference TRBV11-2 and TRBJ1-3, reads EAGVAQSPRYKIIEKRQSVAFWCNPISGHATLYWYQQILGQGPKLLIQFQNNGVVDDSQLPKDRFSAERLKGVDSTLKIQPAKLEDSAVYLCASSLGRGSGNTIYFGEGSWLTVV.

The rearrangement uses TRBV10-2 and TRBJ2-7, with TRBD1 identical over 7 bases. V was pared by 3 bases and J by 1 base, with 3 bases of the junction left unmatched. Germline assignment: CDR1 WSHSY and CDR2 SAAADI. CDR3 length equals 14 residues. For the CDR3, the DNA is TGCGCCAGCAGTGATGGGACAGATTCCTACGAGCAGTACTTC. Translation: CASSDGTDSYEQYF.

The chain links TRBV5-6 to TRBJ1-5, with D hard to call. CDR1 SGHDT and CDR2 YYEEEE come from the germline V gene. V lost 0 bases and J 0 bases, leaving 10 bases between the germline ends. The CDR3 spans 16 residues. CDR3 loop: CASSLGQPNSNQPQHF. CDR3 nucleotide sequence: TGTGCCAGCAGCTTGGGGCAGCCTAATAGCAATCAGCCCCAGCATTTT.

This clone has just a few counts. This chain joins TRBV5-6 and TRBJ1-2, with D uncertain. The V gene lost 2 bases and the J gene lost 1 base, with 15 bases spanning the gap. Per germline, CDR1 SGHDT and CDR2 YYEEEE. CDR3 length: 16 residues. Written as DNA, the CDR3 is TGTGCCAGCAGCTTATATGACCGCCGAAATAACTATGGCTACACCTTC. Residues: CASSLYDRRNNYGYTF.

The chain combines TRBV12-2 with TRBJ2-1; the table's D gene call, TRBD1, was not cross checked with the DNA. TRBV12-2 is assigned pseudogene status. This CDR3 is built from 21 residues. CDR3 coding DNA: TGTGCAAGTCGCTTAGCGCCGACAGAAACTGACGAGCGACACGAGAACAATGAGCAGTTCTTC. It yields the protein CASRLAPTETDERHENNEQFF.

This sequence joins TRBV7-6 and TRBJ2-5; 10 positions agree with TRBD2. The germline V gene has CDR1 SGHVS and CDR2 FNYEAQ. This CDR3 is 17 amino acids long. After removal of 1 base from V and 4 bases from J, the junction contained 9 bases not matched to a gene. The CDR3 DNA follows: TGTGCCAGCAGCTTAGGTGTAGCGGGAGGTTTCGTAGAGACCCAGTACTTC. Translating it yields CASSLGVAGGFVETQYF.

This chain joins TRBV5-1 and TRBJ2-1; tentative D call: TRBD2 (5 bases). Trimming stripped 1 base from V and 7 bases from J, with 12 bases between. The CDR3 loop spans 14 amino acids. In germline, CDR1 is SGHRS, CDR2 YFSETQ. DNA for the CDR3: TGCGCCAGCAGCTTGACTAGTCCACGAAATGAGCAGTTCTTC. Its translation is CASSLTSPRNEQFF. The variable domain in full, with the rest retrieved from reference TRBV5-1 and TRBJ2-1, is KAGVTQTPRYLIKTRGQQVTLSCSPISGHRSVSWYQQTPGQGLQFLFEYFSETQRNKGNFPGRFSGRQFSNSRSEMNVSTLELGDSALYLCASSLTSPRNEQFFGPGTRLTVL.

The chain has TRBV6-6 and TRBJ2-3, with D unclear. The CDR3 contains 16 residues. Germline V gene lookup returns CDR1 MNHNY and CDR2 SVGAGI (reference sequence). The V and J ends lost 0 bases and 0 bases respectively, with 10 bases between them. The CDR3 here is CASSYSPGRSTDTQYF. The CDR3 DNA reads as TGTGCCAGCAGTTACTCCCCGGGCCGAAGCACAGATACGCAGTATTTT.